The rows below give T cell receptor beta chains drawn from one sample of a study of regulatory T cells in long-lasting Graves disease. TCRdb passed the multiplex PCR reads through MiXCR, listing each CDR3 protein once. Among fewer than 600,000 distinct CDR3 sequences listed, approximately 22% were seen once. The specimen was peripheral blood mononuclear cells (PBMCs), collected when the disease was refractory, from a patient treated with antithyroid drugs. The receptors derive from a female donor with Graves disease. The CDR3 runs from the conserved cysteine through the conserved F or W. D genes are given only for firm matches. Clone size is stated in some rows and not others, as once, few, many or a class when expanded.

D: .
size: .
J: TRBJ1-1
V: TRBV30
CDR3: CAWRSEMDTEAFF
DNA: TGTGCCTGGAGGTCTGAAATGGACACTGAAGCTTTCTTT

D: TRBD1
size: many
J: TRBJ1-1
V: TRBV7-2
CDR3: CASSRQPTGGGTEAFF
DNA: TGTGCCAGCAGCCGCCAACCGACAGGGGGCGGCACTGAAGCTTTCTTT

D: .
size: few
J: TRBJ2-7
V: TRBV20-1
CDR3: CSARRSADYEQYF
DNA: TGCAGTGCTAGGAGGTCAGCAGACTACGAGCAGTACTTC

D: .
size: many
J: TRBJ1-5
V: TRBV15
CDR3: CATSRDLGRSQPQHF
DNA: TGTGCCACCAGCAGAGATCTTGGTAGGAGTCAGCCCCAGCATTTT

D: TRBD1
size: many
J: TRBJ2-7
V: TRBV7-2
CDR3: CASSLAPGQGYEQYF
DNA: TGTGCCAGCAGTCTAGCTCCGGGACAGGGCTACGAGCAGTACTTC

D: TRBD1
size: .
J: TRBJ1-2
V: TRBV7-2
CDR3: CASSLEVLGVRGLGYTF
DNA: TGTGCCAGCAGCTTAGAAGTATTGGGGGTCAGGGGGCTTGGCTACACCTTC

D: .
size: many
J: TRBJ1-1
V: TRBV28
CDR3: CASSLPLGLGTEAFF
DNA: TGTGCCAGCAGTCTCCCCCTAGGCTTGGGCACTGAAGCTTTCTTT

D: .
size: .
J: TRBJ2-4
V: TRBV5-4
CDR3: CASSSSRDMAKQYF
DNA: TGTGCCAGCAGCTCGTCCCGGGACATGGCCAAACAGTACTTC

D: .
size: few
J: TRBJ1-2
V: TRBV25-1
CDR3: CASSVSGDGYTF
DNA: TGTGCCAGCAGTGTTTCAGGAGATGGCTACACCTTC

D: TRBD1
size: many
J: TRBJ1-6
V: TRBV28
CDR3: CASRKRTGGYNSPLHF
DNA: TGTGCCAGCAGGAAACGGACAGGGGGCTACAATTCGCCCCTCCACTTT

D: .
size: .
J: TRBJ1-2
V: TRBV24-1
CDR3: CVTSDSTGSYGYTF
DNA: TGTGTCACCAGTGACTCGACAGGATCCTATGGCTACACCTTC

D: .
size: many
J: TRBJ2-4
V: TRBV11-1
CDR3: CASSLRALDSSENIQYF
DNA: TGTGCCAGCAGCTTAAGGGCCCTTGACAGCTCCGAAAACATTCAGTACTTC

D: TRBD1
size: few
J: TRBJ1-2
V: TRBV27
CDR3: CASSPTGVRSYTF
DNA: TGTGCCAGCAGTCCGACAGGGGTCCGAAGCTACACCTTC

D: .
size: .
J: TRBJ1-5
V: TRBV3-1
CDR3: CASSQDGHHQPQHF
DNA: TGTGCCAGCAGCCAAGATGGACACCATCAGCCCCAGCATTTT

D: .
size: .
J: TRBJ2-3
V: TRBV20-1
CDR3: CSAPSRVGTDTQYF
DNA: TGCAGTGCCCCTAGCAGGGTGGGCACAGATACGCAGTATTTT

D: .
size: few
J: TRBJ1-2
V: TRBV6-1
CDR3: CASREGNGYTF
DNA: TGTGCCAGCAGAGAGGGGAATGGCTACACCTTC

D: TRBD2
size: once
J: TRBJ2-7
V: TRBV20-1
CDR3: CSADEQSGGGAKWAYEQYF
DNA: TGCAGTGCTGATGAACAAAGCGGGGGGGGCGCAAAATGGGCCTACGAGCAGTACTTC

D: TRBD1
size: .
J: TRBJ1-6
V: TRBV6-2/TRBV6-3
CDR3: CASSPDRGGDGNSPLHF
DNA: TGTGCCAGCAGCCCGGACAGGGGAGGTGATGGAAATTCACCCCTCCACTTT

D: .
size: few
J: TRBJ2-7
V: TRBV3-1
CDR3: CASGEISGRQYF
DNA: TGTGCCAGCGGGGAGATCAGTGGCCGGCAGTACTTC

D: TRBD1
size: .
J: TRBJ2-7
V: TRBV3-1
CDR3: CASSQGPGQGNEQYF
DNA: TGTGCCAGCAGCCAAGGGCCGGGACAGGGGAACGAGCAGTACTTC

D: .
size: .
J: TRBJ1-1
V: TRBV5-1
CDR3: CASSPTAHIMNTEAFF
DNA: TGCGCCAGCAGTCCGACCGCGCACATAATGAACACTGAAGCTTTCTTT

D: .
size: few
J: TRBJ2-5
V: TRBV2
CDR3: CASSPGVRHQETQYF
DNA: TGCGCCAGCAGCCCCGGGGTGCGGCACCAAGAGACCCAGTACTTC

D: .
size: many
J: TRBJ2-7
V: TRBV20-1
CDR3: CSANPGEPYEQYF
DNA: TGCAGTGCTAATCCGGGAGAACCCTACGAGCAGTACTTC

D: .
size: many
J: TRBJ2-5
V: TRBV6-1
CDR3: CASRRGRRETQYF
DNA: TGTGCCAGCAGACGCGGCCGGAGAGAGACCCAGTACTTC

D: .
size: .
J: TRBJ2-6
V: TRBV6-1
CDR3: CASSEGGAGANVLTF
DNA: TGTGCCAGCAGTGAAGGCGGGGCCGGGGCCAACGTCCTGACTTTC

D: .
size: .
J: TRBJ1-5
V: TRBV19
CDR3: CASTPGGSNQPQHF
DNA: TGTGCCAGTACCCCCGGAGGGAGCAATCAGCCCCAGCATTTT

D: .
size: many
J: TRBJ2-7
V: TRBV12-3/TRBV12-4
CDR3: CASSSRTGRRGQYF
DNA: TGTGCCAGCAGTTCGAGGACAGGCCGGCGGGGGCAGTACTTC

D: .
size: few
J: TRBJ1-6
V: TRBV6-1
CDR3: CASSGGLTPLHF
DNA: TGTGCCAGCAGTGGCGGGCTGACACCCCTCCACTTT

D: TRBD2
size: many
J: TRBJ2-5
V: TRBV12-3/TRBV12-4
CDR3: CASSLMPSGGAGTQYF
DNA: TGTGCCAGCAGTTTAATGCCTAGCGGGGGGGCCGGGACCCAGTACTTC

D: TRBD1
size: few
J: TRBJ1-1
V: TRBV11-2
CDR3: CASRPRGQPNTEAFF
DNA: TGTGCCAGCCGCCCCCGGGGACAGCCGAACACTGAAGCTTTCTTT

D: .
size: many
J: TRBJ1-2
V: TRBV27
CDR3: CASSGEGLVGYTF
DNA: TGTGCCAGCAGTGGCGAAGGGTTGGTCGGCTACACCTTC

D: .
size: .
J: TRBJ1-2
V: TRBV4-2
CDR3: CASSQDLSGSPGYTF
DNA: TGTGCCAGCAGCCAAGATCTCTCAGGTAGTCCTGGCTACACCTTC

D: .
size: many
J: TRBJ1-2
V: TRBV28
CDR3: CASQQANYGYTF
DNA: TGTGCCAGTCAACAAGCTAACTATGGCTACACCTTC

D: TRBD1
size: few
J: TRBJ1-2
V: TRBV19
CDR3: CASIGTGYGYTF
DNA: TGTGCCAGTATCGGGACAGGGTATGGCTACACCTTC

D: .
size: few
J: TRBJ2-5
V: TRBV6-1
CDR3: CASRLKPPPGVTQETQYF
DNA: TGTGCCAGCAGACTCAAGCCACCCCCGGGGGTAACCCAAGAGACCCAGTACTTC

D: TRBD1
size: .
J: TRBJ1-2
V: TRBV3-1
CDR3: CASSQTGTINCGYTF
DNA: TGTGCCAGCAGCCAGACAGGGACTATAAACTGTGGCTACACCTTC

D: .
size: many
J: TRBJ2-7
V: TRBV7-2
CDR3: CASSLTGYTYEQYF
DNA: TGTGCCAGCAGCTTAACAGGGTATACCTACGAGCAGTACTTC

D: TRBD1
size: few
J: TRBJ1-5
V: TRBV25-1
CDR3: CASTGTEGQPQHF
DNA: TGTGCCAGCACCGGGACAGAGGGTCAGCCCCAGCATTTT

D: TRBD1
size: few
J: TRBJ2-2
V: TRBV12-3/TRBV12-4
CDR3: CASRTDRPNTGELFF
DNA: TGTGCCAGCAGAACGGACAGGCCGAACACCGGGGAGCTGTTTTTT

D: .
size: few
J: TRBJ2-7
V: TRBV7-2
CDR3: CASSPNSERPNYEQYF
DNA: TGTGCCAGCAGCCCCAACTCAGAGCGCCCCAACTACGAGCAGTACTTC

D: .
size: few
J: TRBJ1-2
V: TRBV5-6
CDR3: CASSLWYRRNYGYTF
DNA: TGTGCCAGCAGCTTGTGGTACAGAAGGAACTATGGCTACACCTTC

D: .
size: few
J: TRBJ2-5
V: TRBV6-1
CDR3: CASSPTHGTPSRETQYF
DNA: TGTGCCAGCAGCCCCACACATGGGACGCCATCTCGAGAGACCCAGTACTTC

D: TRBD1
size: few
J: TRBJ2-3
V: TRBV6-1
CDR3: CASTFRDRTDTQYF
DNA: TGTGCCAGCACCTTCCGGGACAGAACAGATACGCAGTATTTT

D: .
size: .
J: TRBJ1-2
V: TRBV7-9
CDR3: CASSIDGNFYGYTF
DNA: TGTGCCAGCAGCATTGACGGGAATTTCTATGGCTACACCTTC

D: .
size: .
J: TRBJ2-3
V: TRBV24-1
CDR3: CATSDPSWIDTQYF
DNA: TGTGCCACCAGTGATCCCTCATGGATAGATACGCAGTATTTT

D: .
size: few
J: TRBJ2-7
V: TRBV7-9
CDR3: CAALGDSYEQYF
DNA: TGTGCCGCCCTGGGGGACTCCTACGAGCAGTACTTC

D: TRBD1
size: .
J: TRBJ1-2
V: TRBV12-3/TRBV12-4
CDR3: CASRSGTGAGYTF
DNA: TGTGCCAGCAGGTCCGGGACAGGGGCTGGCTACACCTTC

D: TRBD1
size: .
J: TRBJ1-2
V: TRBV19
CDR3: CASQPGTGGRDGYTF
DNA: TGTGCCAGTCAACCTGGGACAGGGGGAAGGGATGGCTACACCTTC

D: .
size: many
J: TRBJ2-7
V: TRBV11-3
CDR3: CASNRDGTYEQYF
DNA: TGTGCCAGCAACCGGGACGGAACCTACGAGCAGTACTTC

D: .
size: .
J: TRBJ1-2
V: TRBV6-1
CDR3: CASNPGQRNYGYTF
DNA: TGTGCCAGCAATCCCGGACAGAGAAACTATGGCTACACCTTC

D: .
size: few
J: TRBJ1-1
V: TRBV18
CDR3: CASSPEGQNTEAFF
DNA: TGTGCCAGCTCACCAGAAGGGCAGAACACTGAAGCTTTCTTT

D: TRBD1
size: once
J: TRBJ2-5
V: TRBV2
CDR3: CASRPRDRASQETQYF
DNA: TGTGCCAGCAGACCCCGGGACAGAGCTAGCCAAGAGACCCAGTACTTC

D: TRBD2
size: many
J: TRBJ2-4
V: TRBV7-9
CDR3: CASSLAGGGNTIQYF
DNA: TGTGCCAGCAGCTTAGCGGGGGGGGGAAATACCATTCAGTACTTC